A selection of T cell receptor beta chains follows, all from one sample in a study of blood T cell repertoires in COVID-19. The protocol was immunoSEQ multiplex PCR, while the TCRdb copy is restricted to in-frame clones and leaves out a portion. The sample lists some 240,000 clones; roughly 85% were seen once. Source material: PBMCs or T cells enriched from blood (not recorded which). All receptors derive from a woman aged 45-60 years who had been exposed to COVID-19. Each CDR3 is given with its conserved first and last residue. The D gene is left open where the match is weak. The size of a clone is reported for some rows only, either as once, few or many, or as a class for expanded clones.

CASSLSLGGADTQYF | TGTGCCAGCAGTCTCTCACTAGGAGGGGCAGATACGCAGTATTTT | TRBJ2-3 | NA | TRBV6-5 | NA
CASSPGLTGASGNTIYF | TGTGCCAGCAGCCCAGGCCTCACAGGAGCTTCAGGAAACACCATATATTTT | TRBJ1-3 | NA | TRBV11-2 | NA
CASSLQGTGEAFF | TGTGCCAGCAGCTTGCAGGGGACAGGTGAAGCTTTCTTT | TRBJ1-1 | NA | TRBV11-2 | TRBD1
CASSPGGTGQPQHF | TGTGCCAGCTCACCGGGTGGAACGGGTCAGCCCCAGCATTTT | TRBJ1-5 | few | TRBV18 | NA
CASSQDAAASGYEQYF | TGCGCCAGCAGCCAAGATGCGGCTGCTAGCGGTTACGAGCAGTACTTC | TRBJ2-7 | NA | TRBV4-3 | TRBD2
CSVKPTGDSNQPQHF | TGCAGCGTTAAGCCCACAGGGGATAGCAATCAGCCCCAGCATTTT | TRBJ1-5 | NA | TRBV29-1 | TRBD1
CASSLSVAGGPLEQYF | TGTGCCAGCAGTTTATCGGTAGCGGGGGGGCCCCTTGAGCAGTACTTC | TRBJ2-7 | NA | TRBV27 | TRBD2
CASSTSRLRGAGELFF | TGTGCCAGTAGTACTTCAAGACTCAGGGGCGCCGGGGAGCTGTTTTTT | TRBJ2-2 | once | TRBV19 | NA
CASSLIMGVARKLFF | TGTGCCAGCAGTTTGATTATGGGAGTTGCGCGAAAACTGTTTTTT | TRBJ1-4 | NA | TRBV28 | NA
CASSPQEGSSYGYTF | TGTGCCAGCAGCCCTCAGGAGGGATCGAGCTATGGCTACACCTTC | TRBJ1-2 | few | TRBV7-9 | NA
CASSPTSQGSAFF | TGTGCCAGCAGCCCAACCTCACAGGGTTCGGCTTTCTTT | TRBJ1-1 | NA | TRBV11-2 | NA
CASSSGPSTDTQYF | TGTGCCAGTAGTTCAGGCCCTAGCACAGATACGCAGTATTTT | TRBJ2-3 | NA | TRBV19 | NA
CASSQGGGIKFF | TGTGCCAGCAGCCAAGGGGGCGGTATCAAGTTCTTC | TRBJ2-1 | NA | TRBV3-1/TRBV3-2 | NA
CASSLPPRGDTEAFF | TGTGCCAGCAGTTTACCCCCCCGGGGGGACACTGAAGCTTTCTTT | TRBJ1-1 | NA | TRBV28 | NA
CASSPWTGPAYEQYF | TGTGCCAGCAGTCCATGGACAGGCCCGGCGTACGAGCAGTACTTC | TRBJ2-7 | few | TRBV28 | TRBD1
CASSLRLAGGSEQFF | TGCGCCAGCAGCTTGCGACTAGCGGGGGGGAGTGAGCAGTTCTTC | TRBJ2-1 | NA | TRBV5-1 | TRBD2
CASSQAPRGLSTDTQYF | TGCGCCAGCAGCCAAGCTCCGAGGGGACTTAGCACAGATACGCAGTATTTT | TRBJ2-3 | NA | TRBV4-3 | NA
CASSLGQGAFYEQYF | TGTGCCAGCAGCTTGGGACAGGGGGCTTTCTACGAGCAGTACTTC | TRBJ2-7 | NA | TRBV5-6 | TRBD1
CASSDSSQNGYGYTF | TGTGCCAGCAGTGATAGCTCCCAGAATGGATATGGCTACACCTTC | TRBJ1-2 | NA | TRBV25-1 | NA
CASRPQKPSGNTIYF | TGCGCCAGCAGGCCACAGAAACCCTCTGGAAACACCATATATTTT | TRBJ1-3 | NA | TRBV10-1 | NA
CAISESEGNTIYF | TGTGCCATCAGTGAGTCGGAGGGAAACACCATATATTTT | TRBJ1-3 | NA | TRBV10-3 | NA